The 9 T cell receptor beta chains in this list originate from one sample, sequenced in a study of response to subunit inactivated influenza vaccine. TCRdb re-derived calls from the RT-PCR reads in MiXCR, one entry per CDR3 protein. In the table there are 550,000 to 650,000 distinct CDR3 sequences, over 9.5% of which are singletons. The sample here was PBMCs from blood, taken on the day of vaccination. The receptors shown here come from a man aged 45-60 years who received an inactivated influenza vaccine.

At least ten counts were recorded for this clonotype. This sequence joins TRBV12-3 or TRBV12-4 and TRBJ2-6; D remains unclear. The CDR3 loop spans 15 amino acids. The V end lost 6 bases, the J end lost 0 bases, and 9 bases lay between the germline ends. This CDR3 is CASREMSSGANVLTF. CDR3 bases: TGTGCCAGCAGAGAGATGAGCTCTGGGGCCAACGTCCTGACTTTC.

The chain links TRBV27 to TRBJ2-1; TRBD2 aligns across 7 bases. CDR3 length equals 15 residues. V shed 3 bases and J 3 bases; nucleotides not matched to a gene: 5. Germline lookup yields CDR1 MNHEY and CDR2 SMNVEV (reference sequence). The CDR3 coding sequence is TGTGCCAGCAGTTTTATCCAGCGGGGCTACAATGAGCAGTTCTTC. Translated, it gives CASSFIQRGYNEQFF.

This clonotype showed up many times. V gene TRBV11-2 combines with J gene TRBJ2-2; the D is unclear. This CDR3 has 15 amino acids. The V gene lost 6 bases and the J gene lost 1 base, with 12 bases spanning the gap. CDR1 SGHAT and CDR2 FQNNGV come from the germline V gene. The CDR3 DNA reads as TGTGCCAGCAGTCATAGGTGGGGGAACACCGGGGAGCTGTTTTTT. Translating it yields CASSHRWGNTGELFF.

This clonotype was found many times. The J gene is TRBJ2-7, the V gene TRBV7-8; D ambiguous. This CDR3 is built from 13 residues. V dropped 2 bases and J dropped 2 bases, with 7 bases sitting between them. Germline V gene sequence: CDR1 SGHVS, CDR2 FQNEAQ. The CDR3 protein is CASSLKRTYEQYF. The CDR3 nucleotides are TGTGCCAGCAGCTTAAAACGGACCTACGAGCAGTACTTC.

This clonotype was seen many times. The V call is TRBV28, the J call TRBJ2-3; perhaps TRBD2 as D (5 bases). The CDR3 is 14 residues long. The germline V gene encodes CDR1 MDHEN and CDR2 SYDVKM. Trimming cost V 5 bases and J 4 bases, with 13 bases left between them. This CDR3 reads CASSARTRSDTQYF. The CDR3 DNA reads as TGTGCCAGCAGTGCACGCACTAGGTCAGATACGCAGTATTTT.

Only a few counts were recorded for this clonotype. The V gene is TRBV20-1, the J gene TRBJ2-1; weak D call: TRBD2 (6 bases). The germline gives CDR1 DFQATT, CDR2 SNEGSKA (reference sequence). V was pared by 0 bases and J by 2 bases, with 14 bases between. CDR3 length: 16 amino acids. CDR3 sequence: CSARDYKGGTYNEQFF. CDR3 DNA: TGCAGTGCTAGAGATTACAAGGGAGGCACCTACAATGAGCAGTTCTTC.

The chain carries TRBV5-1 and TRBJ2-6; D is undetermined. V was shortened by 0 bases and J by 3 bases, with 10 bases between the two germline ends. CDR3 length equals 16 residues. CDR1 SGHRS and CDR2 YFSETQ come from the germline V gene. The CDR3 here is CASSLEGAGGANVLTF. CDR3 nucleotides: TGCGCCAGCAGCTTGGAAGGTGCCGGTGGGGCCAACGTCCTGACTTTC.

In DNA, the CDR3 is TGCAGTGCCCCGGGACTAGCGGGAGGGCCCCTAAACACAGATACGCAGTATTTT. It yields the protein CSAPGLAGGPLNTDTQYF. The V gene is TRBV20-1, the J gene TRBJ2-3; 16 bases align to TRBD2. The germline V gene has CDR1 DFQATT and CDR2 SNEGSKA (reference sequence). The ends lost 6 bases at V and 2 bases at J; junction bases unmatched: 11. This CDR3 spans 18 amino acids.

This clonotype was observed a few times. The chain couples TRBV29-1 to TRBJ2-1; 8 bases line up with TRBD2. V dropped 3 bases and J dropped 3; count of bases not matched to a gene: 10. The CDR3 totals 16 residues. The germline V gene encodes CDR1 SQVTM and CDR2 ANQGSEA. The CDR3 coding sequence is TGCAGCGTTGATGGTCTAGCGGGCCGGATCTACAATGAGCAGTTCTTC. Protein sequence: CSVDGLAGRIYNEQFF.